The 12 T cell receptor beta chains below come from one sample, sequenced in a study of blood T cell repertoires in COVID-19. Produced via immunoSEQ multiplex PCR; TCRdb's table is partial and in-frame only. The sample gives around 120,000 clones, nearly 90% of which show up once; 3.8% is in the top ten. Input material: peripheral blood. Receptors originate from a woman aged 55-69 years with COVID-19, enrolled during active disease.

V usage is TRBV28 and J usage is TRBJ2-3; D uncertain. The V end was cut by 6 bases, the J end by 1 base, with 8 bases between. CDR1 and CDR2 from the germline V gene are MDHEN and SYDVKM. The CDR3 totals 13 residues. CDR3 DNA sequence: TGTGCCAGCAGATCCACAGGCACAGATACGCAGTATTTT. Amino acid sequence: CASRSTGTDTQYF. The whole variable domain, remainder taken from reference TRBV28 and TRBJ2-3, is DVKVTQSSRYLVKRTGEKVFLECVQDMDHENMFWYRQDPGLGLRLIYFSYDVKMKEKGDIPEGYSVSREKKERFSLILESASTNQTSMYLCASRSTGTDTQYFGPGTRLTVL.

This clone was observed once. CDR3 nucleotide sequence: TGTGCCAGCAGCAACCGACAGGGGGTAACGAACACTGAAGCTTTCTTT. It codes for CASSNRQGVTNTEAFF. The chain links TRBV13 to TRBJ1-1; 9 bases fit TRBD1. CDR3 length: 16 residues. Trimming removed 5 bases from V and 1 base from J; junction bases left unmatched: 8. Germline-derived CDR1 and CDR2 are PRHDT and FYEKMQ (reference sequence).

The chain links TRBV10-3 to TRBJ1-6, with D tentatively TRBD1 (6 bases). Trimming took 7 bases from V and 9 from J, leaving 10 bases between them. CDR3 size: 12 residues. The germline V gene encodes CDR1 ENHRY and CDR2 SYGVKD. The CDR3 nucleotides read TGTGCCATCACCACAGGGATTTCACCCCTCCACTTT. Its protein product is CAITTGISPLHF.

The chain is built from TRBV5-1 and TRBJ2-3, with TRBD1 identical over 7 bases. The CDR3 loop spans 15 amino acids. Germline-derived CDR1 and CDR2 are SGHRS and YFSETQ. J was trimmed by 5 bases and V by 0 bases; bases with no gene match: 6. The CDR3 DNA sequence: TGCGCCAGCAGCTTGGAGGGGCAGGGGGTAGATACGCAGTATTTT. This gives the protein CASSLEGQGVDTQYF.

The chain employs TRBV7-2 and TRBJ1-4; TRBD1 is a possible D gene (6 bases). The germline V gene encodes CDR1 SGHTA and CDR2 FQGNSA. The V end was cut by 3 bases, the J end by 3 bases, with 8 bases between. CDR3 length: 14 amino acids. The chain's CDR3 is CASSFSGANEKLFF. The CDR3 DNA is TGTGCCAGCAGCTTCTCAGGGGCTAATGAAAAACTGTTTTTT.

This chain connects TRBV7-9 to TRBJ1-1; D uncertain. V lost 1 base and J 6 bases, leaving 12 bases between the germline ends. CDR3 size: 14 residues. Germline V gene lookup returns CDR1 SEHNR and CDR2 FQNEAQ (reference sequence). For the CDR3, the DNA is TGTGCCAGCAGCTTAGATCTCCTAAGTGCTGAAGCTTTCTTT. Translated: CASSLDLLSAEAFF. Full variable domain (remainder filled in from reference TRBV7-9 and TRBJ1-1): DTGVSQNPRHKITKRGQNVTFRCDPISEHNRLYWYRQTLGQGPEFLTYFQNEAQLEKSRLLSDRFSAERPKGSFSTLEIQRTEQGDSAMYLCASSLDLLSAEAFFGQGTRLTVV.

The rearrangement uses TRBV27 and TRBJ2-1; D perhaps matches TRBD1 (6 bases). Per germline, CDR1 MNHEY and CDR2 SMNVEV (reference sequence). This CDR3 has 14 residues. V lost 3 bases to trimming and J lost 3 bases, with 9 bases between them. The CDR3 bases are TGTGCCAGCAGTTTTCAGGGGCGCTACAATGAGCAGTTCTTC. Translation gives CASSFQGRYNEQFF.

This clone was found once. Other DNA sequences from this sample encode an identical CDR3 as well. This chain joins TRBV6-5 and TRBJ1-1; 7 nucleotides match TRBD1. Germline V gene lookup returns CDR1 MNHEY and CDR2 SVGAGI. The J segment lost 5 bases and the V segment lost 4 bases, leaving 4 bases of the junction unmatched. The CDR3 extends over 13 amino acids. The CDR3 sequence is CASSWDRGTEAFF. CDR3 nucleotides: TGTGCCAGCAGTTGGGACAGAGGGACTGAAGCTTTCTTT.

The chain employs TRBV30 and TRBJ2-5; D call uncertain. Germline V gene data show CDR1 as GTSNPN and CDR2 as SVGIG (reference sequence). Trimming took off 4 bases at V and 7 bases at J, with 13 bases between the two ends. The CDR3 sequence is 12 residues long. CDR3 protein: CAWNPRSGTQYF. CDR3 bases: TGTGCCTGGAACCCCAGATCGGGGACCCAGTACTTC.

The rearrangement uses TRBV6-5 and TRBJ1-1; D gene ambiguous. CDR3 length equals 14 residues. CDR1 is MNHEY and CDR2 is SVGAGI in the germline V gene. V shed 7 bases and J shed 1 base, with 13 bases lying between them. CDR3 sequence reads: CASTKPGGNTEAFF. DNA for the CDR3: TGTGCCAGCACCAAACCGGGAGGGAACACTGAAGCTTTCTTT.

The gene calls are TRBV19 and TRBJ1-5, with 8 bases fitting TRBD1. Trimming took 5 bases from V and 7 from J; bases not matched to a gene: 13. CDR3 size: 16 residues. The V gene's germline CDR1 is LNHDA and CDR2 SQIVND (reference sequence). The CDR3 is CASSDPGTGIGQPQHF. The CDR3 coding sequence is TGTGCCAGTAGTGACCCCGGGACAGGAATAGGCCAGCCCCAGCATTTT.

The J gene is TRBJ1-5, the V gene TRBV3-1 (or the pseudogene TRBV3-2), with D uncertain. The germline V and J ends were trimmed by 0 bases and 9 bases, with 6 bases remaining between them. Germline-derived CDR1 and CDR2 are LGHDT and YNNKEL (reference sequence). CDR3 length: 12 amino acids. The CDR3 loop is CASSQESGPQHF. The CDR3 region has the DNA TGTGCCAGCAGCCAAGAGTCCGGGCCCCAGCATTTT.